This is a list of T cell receptor beta chains from one sample in a study of cytomegalovirus exposure and HLA in healthy donors. TCRdb keeps only in-frame clones here, not all; method: immunoSEQ multiplex PCR. Among over 250,000 clones, about 90% were seen once, and the ten largest hold approximately 1.1%. The sequenced material came from PBMCs. The receptors originated from a woman in her twenties or thirties in good health and CMV-seropositive. Each CDR3 is given with its conserved first and last residue. A D gene is named only where the DNA matches it firmly. Clone size, where shown, is once, few, many, or a class for clones that have expanded.

V: TRBV7-8
J: TRBJ2-1
size: -
D: TRBD2
length: 18
CDR3: CASSKTSARFPSYNEQFF
DNA: TGTGCCAGCAGCAAGACTAGCGCGAGGTTCCCGAGCTACAATGAGCAGTTCTTC

V: TRBV27
J: TRBJ1-2
size: -
D: -
length: 13
CDR3: CASRDERGYGYTF
DNA: TGTGCCAGCAGGGATGAAAGGGGCTATGGCTACACCTTC

V: TRBV5-1
J: TRBJ2-5
size: -
D: -
length: 15
CDR3: CASSLALADQETQYF
DNA: TGCGCCAGCAGCTTGGCACTAGCAGATCAAGAGACCCAGTACTTC

V: TRBV7-8
J: TRBJ2-7
size: -
D: TRBD2
length: 16
CDR3: CASSLGRLAETYEQYF
DNA: TGTGCCAGCAGCTTAGGCCGACTAGCGGAGACCTACGAGCAGTACTTC

V: TRBV9
J: TRBJ2-7
size: -
D: -
length: 13
CDR3: CASSVSTGREQYF
DNA: TGTGCCAGCAGCGTTTCTACAGGGCGCGAGCAGTACTTC

V: TRBV15
J: TRBJ1-1
size: -
D: TRBD1
length: 14
CDR3: CATQQGASGTEAFF
DNA: TGTGCCACCCAACAGGGGGCTAGCGGCACTGAAGCTTTCTTT

V: TRBV29-1
J: TRBJ2-1
size: once
D: -
length: 14
CDR3: CSVEPAPSYNEQFF
DNA: TGCAGCGTTGAACCAGCTCCTTCCTACAATGAGCAGTTCTTC

V: TRBV5-4
J: TRBJ2-1
size: -
D: TRBD2
length: 15
CDR3: CASSLQRGANNEQFF
DNA: TGTGCCAGCAGCTTACAGCGGGGGGCTAACAATGAGCAGTTCTTC

V: TRBV29-1
J: TRBJ2-7
size: -
D: TRBD1
length: 14
CDR3: CSVEGDRDTYEQYF
DNA: TGCAGCGTTGAAGGAGACAGGGACACTTACGAGCAGTACTTC

V: TRBV4-1
J: TRBJ2-1
size: -
D: -
length: 18
CDR3: CASSQDLAGIGAYNEQFF
DNA: TGCGCCAGCAGCCAAGATCTAGCAGGGATTGGGGCCTACAATGAGCAGTTCTTC

V: TRBV5-6
J: TRBJ2-5
size: -
D: -
length: 15
CDR3: CASSFVTGWSETQYF
DNA: TGTGCCAGCAGCTTTGTAACAGGGTGGTCCGAGACCCAGTACTTC

V: TRBV30
J: TRBJ2-2
size: -
D: -
length: 17
CDR3: CAWTPSGAHRNTGELFF
DNA: TGTGCCTGGACCCCCTCCGGGGCCCATAGGAACACCGGGGAGCTGTTTTTT

V: TRBV6-5
J: TRBJ2-1
size: once
D: -
length: 14
CDR3: CASSYSKQAPTPFF
DNA: TGTGCCAGCAGTTACTCGAAACAGGCCCCAACTCCGTTCTTC

V: TRBV7-9
J: TRBJ2-1
size: -
D: TRBD2
length: 18
CDR3: CASSTRSLAGPLYNEQFF
DNA: TGTGCCAGCAGCACCCGGTCTCTAGCGGGCCCACTCTACAATGAGCAGTTCTTC

V: TRBV29-1
J: TRBJ2-2
size: -
D: -
length: 15
CDR3: CSVATWGANTGELFF
DNA: TGCAGCGTTGCGACCTGGGGCGCGAACACCGGGGAGCTGTTTTTT

V: TRBV10-3
J: TRBJ2-7
size: -
D: -
length: 13
CDR3: CAISERSSYEQYF
DNA: TGTGCCATCAGTGAGCGGAGCTCCTACGAGCAGTACTTC

V: TRBV29-1
J: TRBJ2-1
size: once
D: TRBD2
length: 13
CDR3: CSDGTSGRGEQFF
DNA: TGCAGCGACGGGACTAGCGGGCGGGGAGAGCAGTTCTTC

V: TRBV27
J: TRBJ1-2
size: -
D: TRBD1
length: 14
CDR3: CASSSQTGSYGYTF
DNA: TGTGCCAGCAGTTCCCAGACAGGGAGCTATGGCTACACCTTC

V: TRBV7-8
J: TRBJ2-5
size: once
D: TRBD2
length: 18
CDR3: CASSVGSGLSGKSETQYF
DNA: TGTGCCAGCAGCGTGGGGTCTGGGCTAAGCGGGAAGTCGGAGACCCAGTACTTC

V: TRBV6-1
J: TRBJ2-1
size: -
D: TRBD2
length: 15
CDR3: CASSQTPGTSSEQFF
DNA: TGTGCCAGCAGTCAGACCCCGGGGACTAGCAGTGAGCAGTTCTTC

V: TRBV7-9
J: TRBJ2-2
size: -
D: TRBD2
length: 16
CDR3: CASSPRTSTYTGELFF
DNA: TGTGCCAGCAGCCCTCGGACTAGCACCTACACCGGGGAGCTGTTTTTT

V: TRBV6-1
J: TRBJ2-7
size: -
D: TRBD2
length: 17
CDR3: CASSVSPRSGGPYEQYF
DNA: TGTGCCAGCAGTGTTTCCCCCCGTAGCGGGGGGCCCTACGAGCAGTACTTC

V: TRBV5-5
J: TRBJ2-1
size: -
D: TRBD2
length: 15
CDR3: CASSLLAGGYNEQFF
DNA: TGTGCCAGCAGCCTTCTAGCGGGAGGTTACAATGAGCAGTTCTTC

V: TRBV9
J: TRBJ2-3
size: -
D: -
length: 14
CDR3: CASSVRPGWDTQYF
DNA: TGTGCCAGCAGCGTTCGCCCGGGGTGGGATACGCAGTATTTT

V: TRBV28
J: TRBJ2-7
size: -
D: TRBD2
length: 15
CDR3: CASSPTSGGFIEQYF
DNA: TGTGCCAGCAGTCCGACTAGCGGGGGGTTTATCGAGCAGTACTTC

V: TRBV5-1
J: TRBJ1-4
size: -
D: -
length: 16
CDR3: CASSLSGTAGNEKLFF
DNA: TGCGCCAGCAGCTTAAGCGGGACGGCGGGTAATGAAAAACTGTTTTTT

V: TRBV4-2
J: TRBJ2-3
size: -
D: TRBD2
length: 17
CDR3: CASSQIAGGLGTDTQYF
DNA: TGTGCCAGCAGCCAAATAGCGGGAGGGCTTGGTACAGATACGCAGTATTTT

V: TRBV4-3
J: TRBJ1-1
size: -
D: -
length: 14
CDR3: CASSLGGNRAEAFF
DNA: TGCGCCAGCAGCCTCGGAGGAAATCGGGCTGAAGCTTTCTTT

V: TRBV7-9
J: TRBJ2-7
size: -
D: -
length: 13
CDR3: CASSLYSAYEQYF
DNA: TGTGCCAGCAGCTTATATTCTGCTTACGAGCAGTACTTC

V: TRBV6-1
J: TRBJ1-4
size: -
D: -
length: 14
CDR3: CASYPGVSNEKLFF
DNA: TGTGCCAGCTACCCCGGGGTTTCTAATGAAAAACTGTTTTTT

V: TRBV13
J: TRBJ2-7
size: -
D: -
length: 13
CDR3: CASSIGQGYEQYF
DNA: TGTGCCAGCAGCATCGGACAAGGCTACGAGCAGTACTTC

V: TRBV10-3
J: TRBJ2-7
size: -
D: -
length: 14
CDR3: CAIKGDRTRYEQYF
DNA: TGTGCCATCAAAGGGGATAGAACTAGATACGAGCAGTACTTC

V: TRBV5-1
J: TRBJ1-2
size: -
D: -
length: 13
CDR3: CASSLDGASGYTF
DNA: TGCGCCAGCAGCTTGGACGGGGCAAGTGGCTACACCTTC

V: TRBV6-5
J: TRBJ1-4
size: -
D: -
length: 14
CDR3: CASRQGPANEKLFF
DNA: TGTGCCAGCAGGCAGGGTCCGGCTAATGAAAAACTGTTTTTT

V: TRBV12-5
J: TRBJ2-5
size: once
D: -
length: 15
CDR3: CASGEGAPKAQTQYF
DNA: TGTGCTAGTGGTGAAGGGGCCCCTAAAGCACAGACCCAGTACTTC

V: TRBV27
J: TRBJ2-1
size: -
D: -
length: 15
CDR3: CASSSTGRSYNEQFF
DNA: TGTGCCAGCAGTTCAACAGGGCGCTCCTACAATGAGCAGTTCTTC

V: TRBV30
J: TRBJ2-5
size: -
D: -
length: 13
CDR3: CAWSWQSQETQYF
DNA: TGTGCCTGGAGTTGGCAGAGCCAAGAGACCCAGTACTTC

V: TRBV27
J: TRBJ2-7
size: -
D: -
length: 15
CDR3: CASVPGPLGSHEQYF
DNA: TGTGCCAGTGTCCCCGGGCCTCTAGGGAGCCACGAGCAGTACTTC